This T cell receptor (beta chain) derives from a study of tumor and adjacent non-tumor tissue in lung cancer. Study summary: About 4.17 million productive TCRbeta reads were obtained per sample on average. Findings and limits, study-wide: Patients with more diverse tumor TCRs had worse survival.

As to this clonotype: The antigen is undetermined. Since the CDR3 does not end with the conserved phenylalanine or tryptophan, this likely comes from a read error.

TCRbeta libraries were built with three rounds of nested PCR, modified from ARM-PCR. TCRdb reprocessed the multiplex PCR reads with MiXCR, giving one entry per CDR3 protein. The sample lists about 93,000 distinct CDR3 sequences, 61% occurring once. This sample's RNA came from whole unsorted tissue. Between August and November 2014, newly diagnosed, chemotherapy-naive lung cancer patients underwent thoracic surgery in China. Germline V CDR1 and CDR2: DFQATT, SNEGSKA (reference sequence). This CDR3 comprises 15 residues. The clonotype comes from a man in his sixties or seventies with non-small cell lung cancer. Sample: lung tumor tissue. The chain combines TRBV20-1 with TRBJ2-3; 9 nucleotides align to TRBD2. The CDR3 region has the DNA TGCAATGTTCAAAAGGCTAGCGGGGACACAGATACGCAGTATTCT. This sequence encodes CNVQKASGDTDTQYS.